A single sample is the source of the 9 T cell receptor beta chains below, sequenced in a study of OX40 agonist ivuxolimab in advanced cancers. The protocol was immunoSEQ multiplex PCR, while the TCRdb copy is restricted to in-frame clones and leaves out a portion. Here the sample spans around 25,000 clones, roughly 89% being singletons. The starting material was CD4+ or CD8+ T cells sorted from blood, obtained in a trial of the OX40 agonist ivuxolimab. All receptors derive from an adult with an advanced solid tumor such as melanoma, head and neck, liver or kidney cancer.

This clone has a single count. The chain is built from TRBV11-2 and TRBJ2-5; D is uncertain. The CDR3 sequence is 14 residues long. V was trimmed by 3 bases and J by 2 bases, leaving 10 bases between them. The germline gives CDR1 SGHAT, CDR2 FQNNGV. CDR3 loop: CASSFVAAQETQYF. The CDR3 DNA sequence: TGTGCCAGCAGCTTCGTGGCAGCTCAAGAGACCCAGTACTTC.

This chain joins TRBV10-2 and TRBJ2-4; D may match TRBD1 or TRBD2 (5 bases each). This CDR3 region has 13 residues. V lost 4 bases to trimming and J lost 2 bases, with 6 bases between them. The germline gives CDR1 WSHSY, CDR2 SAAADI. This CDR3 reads CASSAGPKNIQYF. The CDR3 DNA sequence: TGCGCCAGCAGTGCGGGGCCCAAAAACATTCAGTACTTC.

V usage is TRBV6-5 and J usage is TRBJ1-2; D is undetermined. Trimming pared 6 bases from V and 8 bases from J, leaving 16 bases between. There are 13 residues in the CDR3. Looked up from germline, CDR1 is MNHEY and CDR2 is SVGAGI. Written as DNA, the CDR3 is TGTGCCAGCAGGGAAAGCGGGCCGGGCGGCTACACCTTC. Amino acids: CASRESGPGGYTF.

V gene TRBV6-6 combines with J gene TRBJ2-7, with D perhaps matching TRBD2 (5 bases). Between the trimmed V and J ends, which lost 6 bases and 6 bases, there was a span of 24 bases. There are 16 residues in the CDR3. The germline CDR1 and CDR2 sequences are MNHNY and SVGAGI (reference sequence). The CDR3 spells CASSPRGPEGLGEQYF. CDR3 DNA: TGTGCCAGCAGCCCCCGAGGGCCCGAGGGCTTAGGCGAGCAGTACTTC.

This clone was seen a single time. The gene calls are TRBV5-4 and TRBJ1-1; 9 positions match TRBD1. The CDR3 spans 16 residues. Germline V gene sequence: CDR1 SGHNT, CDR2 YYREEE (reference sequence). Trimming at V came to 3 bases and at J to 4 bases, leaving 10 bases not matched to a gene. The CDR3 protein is CASSWGTGLLGTEAFF. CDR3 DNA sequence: TGTGCCAGCAGCTGGGGGACAGGGCTTCTGGGCACTGAAGCTTTCTTT.

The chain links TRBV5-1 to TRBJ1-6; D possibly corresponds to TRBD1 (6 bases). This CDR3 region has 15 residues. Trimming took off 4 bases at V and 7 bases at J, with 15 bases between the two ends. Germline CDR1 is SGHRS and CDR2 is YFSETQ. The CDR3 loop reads CASSPDGTINSPLHF. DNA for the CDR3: TGCGCCAGCAGCCCGGATGGGACAATAAATTCACCCCTCCACTTT.

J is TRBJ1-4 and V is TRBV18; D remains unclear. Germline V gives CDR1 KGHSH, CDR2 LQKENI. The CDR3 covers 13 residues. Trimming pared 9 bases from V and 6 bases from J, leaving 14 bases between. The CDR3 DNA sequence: TGTGCCAGTCAACGGGATTATGATGAAAAACTGTTTTTT. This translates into CASQRDYDEKLFF.

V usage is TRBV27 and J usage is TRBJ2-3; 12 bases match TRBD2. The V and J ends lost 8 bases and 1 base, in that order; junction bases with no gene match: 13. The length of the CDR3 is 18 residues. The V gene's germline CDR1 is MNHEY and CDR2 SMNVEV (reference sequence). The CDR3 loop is CASHRLAGVGSGTDTQYF. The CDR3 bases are TGTGCCAGCCATCGACTAGCGGGAGTCGGTTCAGGCACAGATACGCAGTATTTT.

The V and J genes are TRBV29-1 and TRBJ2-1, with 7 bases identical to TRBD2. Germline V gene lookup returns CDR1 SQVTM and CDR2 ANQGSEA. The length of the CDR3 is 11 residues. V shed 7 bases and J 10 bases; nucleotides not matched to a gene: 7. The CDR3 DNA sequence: TGCAGCGGCCGGACTAGTTACGAGCAGTTCTTC. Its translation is CSGRTSYEQFF.